The sequence of this TCR beta chain was determined in a study of post-analysis software for immune sequencing data (dated by TCRdb to 2014 to 2015). The study in broad terms: Recorded disease courses included relapsing-remitting, secondary progressive and progressive-relapsing multiple sclerosis, with some patients lacking subtype annotation. A subset of samples was prepared in parallel using single-end sample barcoding, then pooled and co-amplified after Illumina adapter ligation. The patient repertoires were set against about 12 previously published healthy control repertoires from donors whose ages ranged from roughly 6 to 26 years.

To note about this clonotype: The antigen this receptor binds is unknown. Within one base of it there is no much larger clone, and no base qualities were kept.

What the study reported, not specific to this receptor: Significantly lower normalized Chao1 diversity was found in multiple sclerosis patients than in controls, suggesting substantial peripheral T-cell clonal expansion. The control group was slightly older than the multiple sclerosis patient group. Strong co-clustering of samples prepared in the same batch was shown by direct clustering with F measure, prompting a batch-effect correction. Several TRBV segments, including TRBV5-6, TRBV5-1 and TRBV20-1, were significantly more frequent in patients than controls.

To demonstrate the VDJtools post-analysis software, TCR beta repertoires were profiled from the peripheral blood of 13 young patients with multiple sclerosis. The multiple sclerosis patients were children and adolescents between about 6 and 16 years of age. Ends trimmed: V by 0 bases, J by 4 bases; bases unmatched to a gene: 8. From the germline V gene (reference sequence), CDR1 is DFQATT and CDR2 is SNEGSKA. The CDR3, from cysteine to phenylalanine, totals 17 residues. The kept DNA is CDR3 alone, 51 bases in frame from the first base. The library relied on PCR. Sequencing used an Illumina HiSeq 2500. Unique molecular identifiers were incorporated into TCR beta cDNA libraries to reduce PCR and sequencing biases. Roughly 500,000 cDNA molecules were obtained per 1 to 10 million input T cells, so each molecule approximated one T cell. The patient libraries were prepared and sequenced using the same protocol as the earlier healthy control dataset. Within a given batch, samples were prepared together, multiplexed and sequenced on the same HiSeq lane. The authors' pipeline ran thus. MIGEC was used to process the raw barcoded reads, and molecular identifier groups with only a single read were discarded before consensus assembly and CDR3 extraction. Clonotype tables were post-analysed with VDJtools, normalizing diversity by down-sampling all datasets to the smallest sample size. To correct batch-related cross-sample contamination, repertoire overlap clustering matched CDR3 amino acid sequences but not nucleotide sequences. Using fastp trimming at Q25 and MiXCR clonotype assembly, TCRdb reanalyzed the public sequencing data and kept in-frame beta chains. Merged by CDR3 protein, the rows form single entries marked with the most common genes and DNA. TCRdb assigned the V and J calls; the authors' analysis was not used. The table for this sample lists 500,000 to 600,000 distinct CDR3 sequences; 40% to 50% of them were counted only once. Over 1.5% of the sample lies in the top ten.

The receptor's source is a girl aged 5-17 years with multiple sclerosis. The sequenced sample was blood. This chain joins TRBV20-1 to TRBJ2-1, with 11 bases aligning to TRBD2. This receptor carries the CDR3 CSARDPSTSGVYNEQFF. The DNA reads TGCAGTGCTAGAGACCCCTCGACTAGCGGGGTGTACAATGAGCAGTTCTTC.